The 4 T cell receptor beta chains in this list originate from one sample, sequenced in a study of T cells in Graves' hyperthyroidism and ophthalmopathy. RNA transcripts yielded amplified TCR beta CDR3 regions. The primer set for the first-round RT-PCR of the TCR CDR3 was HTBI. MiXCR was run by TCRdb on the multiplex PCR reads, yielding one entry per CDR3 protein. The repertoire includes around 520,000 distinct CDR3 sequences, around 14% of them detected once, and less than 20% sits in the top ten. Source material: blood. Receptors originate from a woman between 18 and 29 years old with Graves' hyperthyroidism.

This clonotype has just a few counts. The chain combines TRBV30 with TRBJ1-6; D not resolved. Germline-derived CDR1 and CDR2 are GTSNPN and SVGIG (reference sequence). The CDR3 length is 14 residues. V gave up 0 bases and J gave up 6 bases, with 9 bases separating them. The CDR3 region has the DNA TGTGCCTGGAGTGTCAGAGCCTCTAATTCACCCCTCCACTTT. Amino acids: CAWSVRASNSPLHF.

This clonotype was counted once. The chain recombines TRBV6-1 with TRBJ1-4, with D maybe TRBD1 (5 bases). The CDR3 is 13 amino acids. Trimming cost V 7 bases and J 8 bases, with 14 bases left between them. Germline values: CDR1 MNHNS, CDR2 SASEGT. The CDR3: CASTLGGREKLFF. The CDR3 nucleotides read TGTGCCAGCACGCTCGGGGGTAGGGAAAAACTGTTTTTT.

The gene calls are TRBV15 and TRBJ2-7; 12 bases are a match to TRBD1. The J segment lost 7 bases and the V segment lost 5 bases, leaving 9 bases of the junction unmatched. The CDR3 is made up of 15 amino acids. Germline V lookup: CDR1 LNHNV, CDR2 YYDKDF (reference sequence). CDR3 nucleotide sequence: TGTGCCACCAGCGGAGTGGGACAGGGGGCGAGGGAGCAGTACTTC. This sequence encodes CATSGVGQGAREQYF.

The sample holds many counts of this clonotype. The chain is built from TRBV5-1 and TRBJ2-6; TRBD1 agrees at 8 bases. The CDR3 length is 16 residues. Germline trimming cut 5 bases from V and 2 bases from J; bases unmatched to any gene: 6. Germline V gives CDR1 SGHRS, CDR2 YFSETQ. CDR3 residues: CASRGQADPGANVLTF. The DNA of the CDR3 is TGCGCCAGCAGGGGACAGGCCGACCCTGGGGCCAACGTCCTGACTTTC.